The clone carrying this T cell receptor (beta chain) was seen a handful of times. Its antigen is still unknown. This entry is derived from a study of OX40 agonist ivuxolimab in advanced cancers. About the study: People in dose escalation had one of these cancers: hepatocellular carcinoma, melanoma, renal cell or head and neck cancer. Three partial responders included one hepatocellular carcinoma patient and two cutaneous melanoma patients. Study findings and constraints: Among the lowest levels of clonal expansion were found in partial responders at 0.1-3.0 mg/kg. Among T cells, CD8+ cells averaged more expanded clones than CD4+ cells.

Germline V gene sequence: CDR1 SGHTA, CDR2 FQGNSA. This CDR3 has 14 residues. Trimming left V 1 base short and J 6 bases short, with 12 bases between. Profiling relied on immunoSEQ multiplex PCR, and the TCRdb table lists in-frame clones only, not all of them. The sample has around 72,000 clones; 81% are singletons. This chain uses TRBV7-2 with TRBJ1-2; D might be TRBD1 (6 bases). The sequencing used CD4+ or CD8+ T cells sorted from blood, collected in a trial of the OX40 agonist ivuxolimab. This sequence originates from an adult with an advanced solid tumor such as melanoma, head and neck, liver or kidney cancer. The CDR3 region is CASSLVQGRDGYTF. For the CDR3, the DNA is TGTGCCAGCAGCTTAGTGCAGGGGAGAGATGGCTACACCTTC.